The clone carrying this T cell receptor beta chain appeared a few times. All of the donors resided in Nashville, Tennessee, and each was a Caucasian adult. The CDR3 is 14 amino acids. Germline V gives CDR1 KGHSH, CDR2 LQKENI. Trimming stripped 2 bases from V and 3 bases from J, with 11 bases between. It was across several immunoSEQ plates that each subset's genomic DNA was evenly split. Ten immunoSEQ deep assay plates were used by the authors to sequence unsorted PBMC DNA. Assay used: immunoSEQ multiplex PCR; TCRdb lists only in-frame clones, some missing. Found here are around 530,000 clones, around 78% of them singletons; the top ten hold more than 10%. The data originate from a study of shared clonotypes between healthy human individuals.

This receptor was taken from a woman in her 40s in good health. Some clones in this sample may be carry-over from other donors' samples. This sequence joins TRBV18 and TRBJ2-7; no definite D call. Input material: PBMCs. CDR3: CASSPAPQLYEQYF. Here the CDR3 DNA reads TGTGCCAGCTCACCAGCTCCACAGCTCTACGAGCAGTACTTC.